The T cell receptor beta chain described here comes from a study of vaccination and CD4 T cells after COVID-19. Specified treatment: roughly 10-day PBMC culture with coronavirus spike peptide pools or control peptides (ViraFEST assay). According to the study, CD4+ T cells from the unexposed donor were gathered ahead of the COVID-19 pandemic (2011-2018). An Oncomine TCR Beta short-read assay was used to sequence the DNA from cultured CD4+ T cells. After culture, CD4+ T cells served as the source for genomic DNA extraction. TCRdb ran MiXCR on the PCR reads and lists one entry per CDR3 protein. The repertoire includes some 10,000 distinct CDR3 sequences, approximately 32% of them detected once, and more than 10% sits in the top ten. The CDR3 covers 12 residues. Germline CDR1 and CDR2: SGHAT and FQNNGV. V dropped 3 bases and J dropped 3 bases, with 5 bases sitting between them. This clonotype was counted between two and nine times. The antigen remains undetermined.

The TCR sequence derives from a human donor in good health. V and J are TRBV11-2 and TRBJ2-5; D ambiguous. Input material: CD4+ T cells from blood, cultured in vitro. The chain's CDR3 is CASSLNEETQYF. The CDR3 DNA is TGTGCCAGCAGCTTGAATGAAGAGACCCAGTACTTC.